Below, 18 T cell receptor beta chains from the same sample are listed, as sequenced in a study of cytomegalovirus exposure and HLA in healthy donors. 60 Vbeta and 13 Jbeta primers were used in PCR. The assay was immunoSEQ multiplex PCR, and TCRdb's table has in-frame clones only and misses some. In the table there are about 200,000 clones, 60% to 80% of which are singletons. Sample: PBMCs. The receptors stem from a woman under 40 in good health and CMV-seronegative.

This chain joins TRBV27 and TRBJ2-7, with a tentative D call TRBD2 (7 bases). This CDR3 contains 14 residues. V was trimmed by 4 bases and J by 3 bases, leaving 13 bases between them. The germline CDR1 and CDR2 sequences are MNHEY and SMNVEV (reference sequence). In DNA form, the CDR3 reads TGTGCCAGCAGTTCGCGGGGGCTGCGCTACGAGCAGTACTTC. Translation gives CASSSRGLRYEQYF.

The V and J genes are TRBV30 and TRBJ1-1; no reliable D call. The CDR3 contains 12 residues. Deletions cut 0 bases from V and 10 bases from J, with 12 bases between. Germline CDR1 GTSNPN, CDR2 SVGIG (reference sequence). The CDR3 DNA is TGTGCCTGGAGTGTTGCGGGCGGAGTAGCTTTCTTT. Amino acids: CAWSVAGGVAFF.

This chain uses TRBV15 with TRBJ2-7; D possibly corresponds to TRBD2 (6 bases). Trimming took off 0 bases at V and 8 bases at J, with 14 bases between the two ends. Germline V lookup: CDR1 LNHNV, CDR2 YYDKDF (reference sequence). This CDR3 is built from 14 residues. The CDR3 reads CATSRDQEGLKQYF. The CDR3 bases are TGTGCCACCAGCAGAGATCAGGAGGGTCTAAAGCAGTACTTC.

The V and J genes are TRBV4-2 and TRBJ2-5; 9 bases are shared with TRBD2. Germline-derived CDR1 and CDR2 are LGHNA and YNFKEQ. Unmatched junction bases numbered 6, after V lost 1 base and J lost 0 bases. The CDR3 runs 17 residues. CDR3: CASSQGMAGGYQETQYF. The CDR3 DNA reads TGTGCCAGCAGCCAAGGGATGGCGGGGGGGTACCAAGAGACCCAGTACTTC.

This clone showed up just a few times. Other DNA sequences in this specimen translate into the identical CDR3. The rearrangement uses TRBV7-2 and TRBJ1-2, with D possibly TRBD1 on 6 matching bases. This CDR3 comprises 12 residues. Trimming pared 3 bases from V and 5 bases from J, leaving 7 bases between. CDR1 is SGHTA and CDR2 is FQGNSA in the germline V gene. The CDR3 DNA reads as TGTGCCAGCAGCTTTCAGGGGTATGGCTACACCTTC. As protein: CASSFQGYGYTF.

The J gene is TRBJ2-1, the V gene TRBV9, with 9 bases aligning to TRBD2. The CDR3 runs to 17 residues. Trimming took 3 bases from V and 6 from J; bases not matched to a gene: 13. Germline V gene sequence: CDR1 SGDLS, CDR2 YYNGEE. The CDR3 loop reads CASSEPRVAGVINEQFF. The CDR3, as DNA: TGTGCCAGCAGCGAACCACGCGTAGCGGGAGTTATCAATGAGCAGTTCTTC.

This clone was recorded a few times. This chain links TRBV5-1 with TRBJ1-5, with 8 bases identical to TRBD1. Germline CDR1 SGHRS, CDR2 YFSETQ. J lost 6 bases, V lost 4 bases, and 12 bases had no gene match. The CDR3 has 16 amino acids. CDR3 DNA sequence: TGCGCCAGCAGCGTTTCAGGAGGACAGGGTGGTCAGCCCCAGCATTTT. This gives the protein CASSVSGGQGGQPQHF.

The chain is built from TRBV10-3 and TRBJ2-1; D is unresolved. The CDR3 has 14 amino acids. Germline V gene lookup returns CDR1 ENHRY and CDR2 SYGVKD. Trimming removed 0 bases at V and 7 bases at J, with 10 bases between. CDR3 amino acids: CAISESLTLNEQFF. CDR3 nucleotide sequence: TGTGCCATCAGTGAGTCGCTAACTCTAAATGAGCAGTTCTTC.

The gene calls are TRBV10-2 and TRBJ1-2, with D perhaps matching TRBD1 (5 bases). The CDR3 length is 14 residues. The germline CDR1 and CDR2 sequences are WSHSY and SAAADI. V was clipped by 2 bases and J by 6 bases, with 13 bases between them. As DNA, the CDR3 is TGCGCCAGCAGTGAGGGCAGGGAAGCTGATGGCTACACCTTC. Translating gives CASSEGREADGYTF.

The CDR3 spells CASSRTGAREAFF. CDR3 DNA sequence: TGTGCCAGCAGCAGAACAGGGGCCAGGGAAGCTTTCTTT. The V and J genes are TRBV5-5 and TRBJ1-1, with 7 bases identical to TRBD1. The trim removed 4 bases at V and 8 bases at J, leaving 8 bases unmatched. CDR1 is SGHKS, CDR2 YYEKEE, per germline (reference sequence). The CDR3 is 13 residues long. Based on the CDR3 plus reference TRBV5-5 and TRBJ1-1, the full variable domain is DAGVTQSPTHLIKTRGQQVTLRCSPISGHKSVSWYQQVLGQGPQFIFQYYEKEERGRGNFPDRFSARQFPNYSSELNVNALLLGDSALYLCASSRTGAREAFFGQGTRLTVV.

The chain is built from TRBV4-1 and TRBJ1-2; D is uncertain. The CDR3 covers 13 residues. Germline values: CDR1 MGHRA, CDR2 YSYEKL. V was pared by 4 bases and J by 6 bases, with 12 bases between. Here the CDR3 DNA reads TGCGCCAGCAGCCCTACCTACTACGATGGCTACACCTTC. Its translation: CASSPTYYDGYTF.

The chain carries TRBV28 and TRBJ2-7; 7 positions match TRBD1. J lost 2 bases, V lost 4 bases, and 5 bases had no gene match. The CDR3 contains 14 residues. Germline V gene sequence: CDR1 MDHEN, CDR2 SYDVKM. This CDR3 is CASSSWTGTYEQYF. CDR3 DNA sequence: TGTGCCAGCAGTTCCTGGACAGGAACCTACGAGCAGTACTTC.

The sample holds a few counts of this clone. CDR3 sequence: CASKRGGAWETQYF. CDR3 in DNA: TGTGCCAGCAAACGCGGGGGGGCTTGGGAGACCCAGTACTTC. The V gene is TRBV5-8, the J gene TRBJ2-5; 9 bases are shared with TRBD2. V shed 6 bases, J shed 5 bases, and the junction held 8 bases outside the gene matches. CDR3 length: 14 residues. CDR1 and CDR2 (germline): SGHTS, YDEGEE.

The chain employs TRBV29-1 and TRBJ2-3; possible D gene TRBD2, 7 bases. The ends were cut back, 3 bases at V and 5 bases at J, with 15 bases in the middle. This CDR3 spans 14 amino acids. Germline loops: CDR1 SQVTM, CDR2 ANQGSEA. This CDR3 is CSVDPGEGGDTQYF. The CDR3 nucleotides read TGCAGCGTTGACCCAGGGGAGGGTGGAGATACGCAGTATTTT.

CDR3 region: CASSPAGTVNEKLFF. The CDR3 nucleotides are TGTGCCAGCTCACCTGCCGGGACAGTTAATGAAAAACTGTTTTTT. The chain has TRBV18 and TRBJ1-4, with 7 nucleotides matching TRBD1. The CDR3 totals 15 residues. Germline values: CDR1 KGHSH, CDR2 LQKENI. The J segment lost 4 bases and the V segment lost 3 bases, leaving 5 bases of the junction unmatched.

The chain combines TRBV5-8 with TRBJ2-1; TRBD2 matches 9 bases. V shed 7 bases and J 0 bases; nucleotides not matched to a gene: 17. Germline lookup yields CDR1 SGHTS and CDR2 YDEGEE. This CDR3 spans 19 amino acids. Written as DNA, the CDR3 is TGTGCCAGCTGCTCCTTGGGTAGCGGGAGCCGGAGCTCCTACAATGAGCAGTTCTTC. Its protein product is CASCSLGSGSRSSYNEQFF.

The chain recombines TRBV9 with TRBJ1-3; D possibly corresponds to TRBD1 (6 bases). Trimming removed 3 bases from V and 3 bases from J, with 10 bases in between. In germline, CDR1 is SGDLS, CDR2 YYNGEE. The CDR3 is 14 amino acids. The CDR3 DNA sequence: TGTGCCAGCAGCGACAGGGTGGGTGGAAACACCATATATTTT. Its protein product is CASSDRVGGNTIYF.

This clone is a singleton in its sample. The chain is built from TRBV29-1 and TRBJ2-7; weak D call: TRBD1 (7 bases). This CDR3 is built from 14 residues. Per the germline V gene, CDR1 is SQVTM and CDR2 is ANQGSEA. V lost 2 bases and J lost 3, with 14 bases in between. The DNA for the CDR3 is TGCAGCGTTGAATTGCGGGACAGATTCTACGAGCAGTACTTC. This encodes CSVELRDRFYEQYF.